The text below deals with one TCR beta chain. The antigen is undetermined. The CDR3 contains 14 residues. V lost 3 bases and J 13 bases, leaving 19 bases between the germline ends. Germline CDR1 reads MDHEN; CDR2 reads SYDVKM. The record originates from a study of OX40 agonist ivuxolimab in advanced cancers. At the level of the study: The study reported partial responses in three patients: one hepatocellular carcinoma, two cutaneous melanoma.

Findings and caveats of the study: Average numbers of expanded clones were greater in CD8+ T cells than in CD4+.

Clones were read by immunoSEQ multiplex PCR, and TCRdb kept only the in-frame ones, dropping some. The sample lists about 59,000 clones, approximately 90% occurring once. Patients with autoimmune history or systemic immunosuppression were excluded. The clonotype originates from an adult with an advanced solid tumor such as melanoma, head and neck, liver or kidney cancer. The J gene is TRBJ2-1, the V gene TRBV28; the D call may be TRBD1 or TRBD2 (5 bases each). The specimen comprised CD4+ or CD8+ T cells sorted from blood, sampled in a trial of the OX40 agonist ivuxolimab. DNA for the CDR3: TGTGCCAGCAGTTTTCACCGGGACCAGTCGAAACAGTTCTTC. It encodes CASSFHRDQSKQFF.